One and the same sample provided the 14 T cell receptor beta chains below, sequenced in a study of T cells after yellow fever vaccination. TCRdb ran MiXCR on the 5' RACE reads and lists one entry per CDR3 protein. This table has 300,000 to 450,000 distinct CDR3 sequences, over 5% appearing once. The sequenced sample was PBMCs, obtained 5 days after the yellow fever booster vaccination. The receptor set was obtained from a man aged 25 to 40 who received the YFV17D yellow fever vaccine.

This clonotype was detected many times. The V gene is TRBV4-2, the J gene TRBJ2-3; D is ambiguous. V was pared by 5 bases and J by 5 bases, with 14 bases between. The CDR3 has 14 amino acids. Germline V gene lookup returns CDR1 LGHNA and CDR2 YNFKEQ. CDR3 coding DNA: TGTGCCAGCAGCGAAGGGAATTCTAAAGATACGCAGTATTTT. Encoded protein: CASSEGNSKDTQYF.

This clonotype has more than one count but fewer than ten. The V call is TRBV20-1, the J call TRBJ2-5, with TRBD1 matching over 10 bases. Germline V gene lookup returns CDR1 DFQATT and CDR2 SNEGSKA (reference sequence). This CDR3 is built from 14 residues. J was trimmed by 3 bases and V by 3 bases; bases with no gene match: 4. CDR3 nucleotides: TGCAGTGCTAGTGGGACAGGGGTTGAAGAGACCCAGTACTTC. Translating gives CSASGTGVEETQYF.

This clonotype was picked up a small number of times. The rearrangement joins TRBV5-5 to TRBJ1-1; no firm D call. CDR3 length equals 14 residues. Trimming cost V 5 bases and J 6 bases, with 17 bases left between them. The germline V gene encodes CDR1 SGHKS and CDR2 YYEKEE (reference sequence). The CDR3 loop reads CASRNSYTVPEAFF. CDR3 nucleotides: TGTGCCAGCAGAAACTCGTACACCGTCCCTGAAGCTTTCTTT.

This clonotype was detected a few times. V and J are TRBV20-1 and TRBJ2-3, with a weak D call TRBD2 (5 bases). Germline V CDR1 and CDR2: DFQATT, SNEGSKA (reference sequence). With 6 bases removed from V and 3 bases from J, the gap between germline ends came to 10 bases. The CDR3 loop spans 12 amino acids. The CDR3 DNA is TGCAGTGCCCCACCGGGGACAGATACGCAGTATTTT. Its protein is CSAPPGTDTQYF.

This clonotype was counted many times. Here the CDR3 reads CARKTDPEGYEQYF. The DNA for the CDR3 is TGTGCCAGAAAAACAGACCCGGAGGGCTACGAGCAGTACTTC. The genes are TRBV21-1 and TRBJ2-7; the table's D call, TRBD2, has no DNA check behind it. TRBV21-1 is termed a pseudogene. The CDR3 has 14 residues.

This clonotype was recorded a few times. The chain has TRBV5-1 and TRBJ2-2; 9 nucleotides line up with TRBD2. The length of the CDR3 is 16 residues. Losses at the gene ends were 0 bases for V and 7 bases for J; bases not matched to a gene: 7. Per the germline V gene, CDR1 is SGHRS and CDR2 is YFSETQ. The CDR3 loop reads CASSLGIAGDIGELFF. CDR3 nucleotide sequence: TGCGCCAGCAGCTTGGGGATAGCGGGAGACATCGGGGAGCTGTTTTTT.

The chain links TRBV10-1 to TRBJ2-3, with D perhaps TRBD1 (5 bases). With 10 bases removed from V and 2 bases from J, the gap between germline ends came to 16 bases. The CDR3 totals 14 residues. Germline CDR1 and CDR2: WNHNN and SYGVQD (reference sequence). Written as DNA, the CDR3 is TGCGCCACCAACCAGGGTACCCCCACAGATACGCAGTATTTT. This encodes CATNQGTPTDTQYF.

The chain links TRBV20-1 to TRBJ1-1; D not resolved. CDR1 and CDR2 from the germline V gene are DFQATT and SNEGSKA (reference sequence). Between the trimmed V and J ends, which lost 6 bases and 4 bases, there was a span of 9 bases. The CDR3 extends over 11 amino acids. The CDR3 coding sequence is TGCAGTGCCCGCTCCCTCACTGAAGCTTTCTTT. It is translated as CSARSLTEAFF.

The sample holds many counts of this clonotype. The CDR3 DNA reads TGCAGTGCTAGACAGACAGGAGTTCCCTCCGAGCAGTACTTC. This codes for CSARQTGVPSEQYF. The chain is built from TRBV20-1 and TRBJ2-7, with a weak D call TRBD1 (6 bases). The CDR3 totals 14 residues. CDR1 and CDR2 from the germline V gene are DFQATT and SNEGSKA (reference sequence). V lost 2 bases and J 6 bases, leaving 17 bases between the germline ends.

This clonotype has a handful of counts. The V and J genes are TRBV4-3 and TRBJ2-3, with D perhaps given as TRBD1 or TRBD2 (5 bases each). Trimming stripped 1 base from V and 2 bases from J, with 13 bases between. The CDR3 sequence is 16 residues long. Germline CDR1 and CDR2: LGHNA and YSLEER. CDR3 in DNA: TGCGCCAGCAGCCAAGTCACCGGGGCCAACACAGATACGCAGTATTTT. It yields the protein CASSQVTGANTDTQYF.

This clonotype has just a few counts. The chain combines TRBV3-1 with TRBJ2-1; possibly TRBD2 for D (7 bases). The V gene's germline CDR1 is LGHDT and CDR2 YNNKEL (reference sequence). With 5 bases removed from V and 8 bases from J, the gap between germline ends came to 19 bases. This CDR3 has 15 residues. CDR3 loop: CASSRLGGVTHEQFF. The CDR3 DNA follows: TGTGCCAGCAGCAGACTAGGGGGGGTTACCCATGAGCAGTTCTTC.

There are many counts of this clonotype. The genes are TRBV6-5 and TRBJ2-7; D possibly corresponds to TRBD2 (7 bases). V lost 0 bases to trimming and J lost 5 bases, with 11 bases between them. The CDR3 has 14 residues. Germline CDR1 reads MNHEY; CDR2 reads SVGAGI. DNA for the CDR3: TGTGCCAGCAGTTACTCAGGGGGGGGACACGAGCAGTACTTC. Protein sequence: CASSYSGGGHEQYF.

This clonotype showed up many times. The rearrangement links TRBV5-1 to TRBJ1-2; D is ambiguous. The CDR3 runs 12 residues. Trimming removed 2 bases from V and 9 bases from J, with 11 bases in between. Germline V gene lookup returns CDR1 SGHRS and CDR2 YFSETQ. The CDR3, as DNA: TGCGCCAGCAGCTTTTCGGAGGGTAGCTACACCTTC. Translating it yields CASSFSEGSYTF.

This clonotype showed up many times. V is TRBV7-2 and J is TRBJ1-1; a weak D match, TRBD1 (5 bases). The CDR3 consists of 14 residues. CDR1 is SGHTA and CDR2 is FQGNSA in the germline V gene. The V gene lost 5 bases and the J gene lost 4 bases, with 14 bases spanning the gap. CDR3 loop: CASSPQTGRTEAFF. The CDR3, as DNA: TGTGCCAGCAGCCCCCAGACGGGGCGCACTGAAGCTTTCTTT.